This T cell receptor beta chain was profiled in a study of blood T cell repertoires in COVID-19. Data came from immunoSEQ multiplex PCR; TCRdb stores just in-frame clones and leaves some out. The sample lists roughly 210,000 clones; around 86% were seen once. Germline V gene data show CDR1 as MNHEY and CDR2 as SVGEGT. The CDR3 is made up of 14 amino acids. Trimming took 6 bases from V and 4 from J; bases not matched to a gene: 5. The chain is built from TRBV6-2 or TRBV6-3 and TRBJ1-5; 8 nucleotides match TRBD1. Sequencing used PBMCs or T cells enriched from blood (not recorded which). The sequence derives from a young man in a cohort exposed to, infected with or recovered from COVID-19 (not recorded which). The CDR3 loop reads CASRYDRGNQPQHF. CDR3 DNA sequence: TGTGCCAGCAGATACGACAGGGGAAATCAGCCCCAGCATTTT.